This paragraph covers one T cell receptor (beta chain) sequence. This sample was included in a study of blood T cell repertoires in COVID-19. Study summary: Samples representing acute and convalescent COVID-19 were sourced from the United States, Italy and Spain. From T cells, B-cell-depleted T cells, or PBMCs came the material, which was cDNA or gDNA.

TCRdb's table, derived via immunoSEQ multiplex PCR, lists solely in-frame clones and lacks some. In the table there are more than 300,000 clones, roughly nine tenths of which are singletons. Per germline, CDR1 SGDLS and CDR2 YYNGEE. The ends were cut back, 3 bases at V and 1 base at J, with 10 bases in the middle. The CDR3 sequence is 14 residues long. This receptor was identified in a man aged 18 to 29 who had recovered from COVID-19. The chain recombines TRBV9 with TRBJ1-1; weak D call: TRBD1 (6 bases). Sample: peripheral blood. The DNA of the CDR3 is TGTGCCAGCAGCGGGACAGATCCGAACACTGAAGCTTTCTTT. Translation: CASSGTDPNTEAFF.